These 13 T cell receptor beta chains were sequenced from one sample in a study of naive and memory T cell subsets. An equimolar mix of two oligonucleotides served as the beta constant-region primer for TRBC1 and TRBC2. TCRdb processed the UMI-ligation and nested PCR reads anew with MiXCR; each CDR3 protein has one entry. The sample has 77,000 or so distinct CDR3 sequences; about an eighth are singletons. Sequenced: central memory CD4+ T cells from blood. Receptors were obtained from a human donor in good health.

The chain employs TRBV10-3 and TRBJ1-6, with D perhaps TRBD1 (6 bases). Germline V lookup: CDR1 ENHRY, CDR2 SYGVKD. Trimming removed 7 bases at V and 5 bases at J, with 12 bases between. The CDR3 loop spans 14 amino acids. CDR3 DNA: TGTGCCATCAACACAGGGACTAATAATTCACCCCTCCACTTT. This sequence encodes CAINTGTNNSPLHF.

Ten or more counts support this clonotype. CDR3 loop: CSARHAGTTQETQYF. CDR3 DNA sequence: TGCAGTGCTAGGCACGCCGGGACTACCCAAGAGACCCAGTACTTC. The rearrangement uses TRBV20-1 and TRBJ2-5; TRBD2 aligns across 7 bases. The CDR3 has 15 residues. Germline assignment: CDR1 DFQATT and CDR2 SNEGSKA (reference sequence). V was clipped by 3 bases and J by 1 base; unmatched bases: 8.

This clonotype was found a few times. V gene TRBV20-1 combines with J gene TRBJ2-1; 13 bases are shared with TRBD2. There are 17 residues in the CDR3. Trimming at V came to 5 bases and at J to 2 bases, leaving 9 bases not matched to a gene. Per germline, CDR1 DFQATT and CDR2 SNEGSKA (reference sequence). The CDR3, as DNA: TGCAGTGCTTGGGGGGGACTAGCGGGGAATACCTACAATGAGCAGTTCTTC. It is translated as CSAWGGLAGNTYNEQFF.

This clonotype has at least ten counts. This rearrangement joins TRBV5-8 to TRBJ2-1; TRBD2 agrees at 9 bases. CDR3 length: 14 residues. In germline, CDR1 is SGHTS, CDR2 YDEGEE. With 3 bases clipped from V and 7 bases from J, the junction kept 5 bases outside the gene matches. The CDR3 loop reads CASSYRSGRNEQFF. In DNA form, the CDR3 reads TGTGCCAGCAGCTATCGCAGCGGGAGGAATGAGCAGTTCTTC.

The genes are TRBV9 and TRBJ1-5; 8 bases are a match to TRBD1. V lost 2 bases and J lost 5; bases outside the gene matches: 3. Germline CDR1 SGDLS, CDR2 YYNGEE. CDR3 length equals 14 residues. CDR3: CASSVGQGYQPQHF. Written as DNA, the CDR3 is TGTGCCAGCAGCGTTGGACAGGGCTATCAGCCCCAGCATTTT.

The CDR3 nucleotides read TGTGCCAGCAGTTACTCACAGGGAGAAGCTAACTATGGCTACACCTTC. Its translation is CASSYSQGEANYGYTF. The rearrangement joins TRBV6-5 to TRBJ1-2; possibly TRBD1 for D (6 bases). V lost 0 bases to trimming and J lost 0 bases, with 11 bases between them. There are 16 residues in the CDR3. CDR1 MNHEY and CDR2 SVGAGI come from the germline V gene.

This clonotype was observed a handful of times. The chain is built from TRBV5-1 and TRBJ1-1; the match to TRBD1 covers 11 bases. The germline V gene encodes CDR1 SGHRS and CDR2 YFSETQ. V was pared by 2 bases and J by 5 bases, with 5 bases of the junction left unmatched. The CDR3 sequence is 15 residues long. The CDR3: CASSFLGQGETEAFF. In nucleotides, the CDR3 is TGCGCCAGCAGCTTTCTGGGACAGGGGGAAACTGAAGCTTTCTTT. Complete variable domain (other parts from reference TRBV5-1 and TRBJ1-1): KAGVTQTPRYLIKTRGQQVTLSCSPISGHRSVSWYQQTPGQGLQFLFEYFSETQRNKGNFPGRFSGRQFSNSRSEMNVSTLELGDSALYLCASSFLGQGETEAFFGQGTRLTVV.

There are a few counts of this clonotype. V gene TRBV18 combines with J gene TRBJ2-7; D possibly corresponds to TRBD1 (7 bases). CDR1 KGHSH and CDR2 LQKENI come from the germline V gene. Trimming pared 4 bases from V and 0 bases from J, leaving 13 bases between. This CDR3 spans 15 amino acids. The CDR3 DNA reads TGTGCCAGCTCACAAACGCAGGGGGGCTCCTACGAGCAGTACTTC. Amino acid sequence: CASSQTQGGSYEQYF.

This clonotype has a count of ten or more. The V and J genes are TRBV28 and TRBJ2-3, with D uncertain. The length of the CDR3 is 12 residues. V lost 3 bases to trimming and J lost 12 bases, with 13 bases between them. CDR1 and CDR2 (germline): MDHEN, SYDVKM. The CDR3 region is CASSLVRYKQYF. The CDR3 DNA reads as TGTGCCAGCAGTTTGGTAAGGTACAAACAGTATTTT.

This clonotype was found many times. The chain couples TRBV10-2 to TRBJ1-2; TRBD1 agrees at 8 bases. The V gene's germline CDR1 is WSHSY and CDR2 SAAADI. J gave up 5 bases and V 6 bases, and 5 bases lay outside the gene matches. The CDR3 runs to 13 residues. This chain's CDR3 is CASSAGTGYGYTF. The DNA of the CDR3 is TGCGCCAGCAGCGCCGGGACAGGATATGGCTACACCTTC.

The chain employs TRBV25-1 and TRBJ2-5, with 11 nucleotides matching TRBD1. The CDR3 sequence is 16 residues long. The V gene's germline CDR1 is MGHDK and CDR2 SYGVNS. V trimming: 1 base; J trimming: 4 bases; junction bases outside the gene matches: 5. The CDR3 sequence is CASSEFKGQGGETQYF. Here the CDR3 DNA reads TGTGCCAGCAGTGAATTCAAGGGACAGGGGGGAGAGACCCAGTACTTC.

The chain couples TRBV18 to TRBJ2-2; 7 bases align to TRBD2. In germline, CDR1 is KGHSH, CDR2 LQKENI. This CDR3 comprises 16 residues. V was clipped by 2 bases and J by 3 bases; unmatched bases: 6. DNA of the CDR3: TGTGCCAGCTCACCATACTCTAGCGGTTACACCGGGGAGCTGTTTTTT. It specifies CASSPYSSGYTGELFF.

The rearrangement joins TRBV20-1 to TRBJ1-5; D gene uncertain. V lost 5 bases, J lost 11 bases, and 22 bases lay in between. Germline CDR1 reads DFQATT; CDR2 reads SNEGSKA (reference sequence). The CDR3 spans 14 residues. CDR3 amino acids: CSAGSGPPLGTQHF. CDR3 DNA: TGCAGTGCTGGCAGCGGACCCCCCTTAGGTACCCAGCATTTT.